There are a few counts of the clone carrying this T cell receptor beta chain. Based on clinical symptoms, serum thyroxine and TRAb, thyroid ultrasound and orbital computed tomography, diagnoses were reached. This sample was taken from a study of T cells in Graves' hyperthyroidism and ophthalmopathy. The CDR3 totals 13 residues. Germline CDR1 and CDR2: DFQATT and SNEGSKA (reference sequence). TCR beta CDR3 sequences were amplified from RNA transcripts. During a first-round RT-PCR of the TCR CDR3, the HTBI primer set was used. TCRdb reprocessed the multiplex PCR reads with MiXCR, giving one entry per CDR3 protein. The repertoire includes around 660,000 distinct CDR3 sequences, 45% of them detected once, and less than 9% sits in the top ten.

This receptor was identified in an adult man with Graves' disease, either hyperthyroidism or ophthalmopathy (not recorded which). The rearrangement joins TRBV20-1 to TRBJ2-2; 7 bases line up with TRBD1. Sequencing was performed on peripheral blood or thyroid tissue (not recorded which). The CDR3 region is CRATDRATGELFF. In DNA, the CDR3 is TGCAGGGCAACTGACAGGGCGACCGGGGAGCTGTTTTTT.